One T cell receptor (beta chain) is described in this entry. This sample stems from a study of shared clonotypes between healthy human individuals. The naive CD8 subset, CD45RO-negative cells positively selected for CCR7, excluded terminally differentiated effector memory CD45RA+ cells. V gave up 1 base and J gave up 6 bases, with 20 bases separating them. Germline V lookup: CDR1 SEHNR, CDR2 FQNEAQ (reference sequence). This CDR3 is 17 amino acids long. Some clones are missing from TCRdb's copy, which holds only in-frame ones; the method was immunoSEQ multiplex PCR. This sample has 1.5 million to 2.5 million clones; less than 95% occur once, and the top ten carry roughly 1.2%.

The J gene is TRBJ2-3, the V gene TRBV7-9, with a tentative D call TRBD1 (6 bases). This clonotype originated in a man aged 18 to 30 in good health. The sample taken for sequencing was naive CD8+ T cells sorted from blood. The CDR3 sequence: CASSLVVVQGIFDTQYF. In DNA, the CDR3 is TGTGCCAGCAGCTTAGTGGTTGTACAGGGAATTTTCGATACGCAGTATTTT.